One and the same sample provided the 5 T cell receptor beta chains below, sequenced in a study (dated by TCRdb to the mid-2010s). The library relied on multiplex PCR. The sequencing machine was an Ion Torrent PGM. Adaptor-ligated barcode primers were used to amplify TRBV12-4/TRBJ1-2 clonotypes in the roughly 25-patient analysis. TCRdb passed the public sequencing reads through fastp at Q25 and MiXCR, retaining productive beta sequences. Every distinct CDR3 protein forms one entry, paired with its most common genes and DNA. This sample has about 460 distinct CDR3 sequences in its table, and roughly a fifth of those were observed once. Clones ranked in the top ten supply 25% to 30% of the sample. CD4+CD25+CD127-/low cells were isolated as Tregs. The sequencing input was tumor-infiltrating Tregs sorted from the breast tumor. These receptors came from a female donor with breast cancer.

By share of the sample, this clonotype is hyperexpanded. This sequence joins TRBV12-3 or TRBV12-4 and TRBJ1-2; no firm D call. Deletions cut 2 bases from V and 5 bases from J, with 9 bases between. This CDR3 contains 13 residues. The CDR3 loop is CASSLQEPYGYTF. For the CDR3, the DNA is TGTGCCAGCAGTTTACAGGAGCCTTATGGCTACACCTTC.

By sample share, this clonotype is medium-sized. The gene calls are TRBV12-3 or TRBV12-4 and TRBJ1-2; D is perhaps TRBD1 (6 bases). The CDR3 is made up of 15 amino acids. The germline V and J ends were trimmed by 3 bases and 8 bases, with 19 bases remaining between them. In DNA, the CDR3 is TGTGCCAGCAGTTTCACAGGGAGCCGGACGGGAGGCTACACCTTC. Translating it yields CASSFTGSRTGGYTF.

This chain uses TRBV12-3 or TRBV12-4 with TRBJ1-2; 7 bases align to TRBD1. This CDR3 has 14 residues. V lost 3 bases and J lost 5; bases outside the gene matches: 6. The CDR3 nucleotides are TGTGCCAGCAGTTTCGGGACAGCCCTGTATGGCTACACCTTC. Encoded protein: CASSFGTALYGYTF.

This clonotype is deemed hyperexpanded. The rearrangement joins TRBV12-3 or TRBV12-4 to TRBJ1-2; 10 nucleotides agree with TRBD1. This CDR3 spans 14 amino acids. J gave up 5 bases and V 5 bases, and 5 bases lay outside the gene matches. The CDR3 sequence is CASSRDRGVYGYTF. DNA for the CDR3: TGTGCCAGCAGTCGGGACAGGGGCGTTTATGGCTACACCTTC.

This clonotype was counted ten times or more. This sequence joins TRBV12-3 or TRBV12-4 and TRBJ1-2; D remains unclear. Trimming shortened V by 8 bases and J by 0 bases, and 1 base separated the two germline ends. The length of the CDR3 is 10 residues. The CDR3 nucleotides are TGTGCCAGCTCTAACTATGGCTACACCTTC. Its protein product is CASSNYGYTF.